These 16 T cell receptor beta chains originate from one sample sequenced in a study of T cell responses to AZD1222 COVID-19 vaccine. Sequencing was performed with immunoSEQ multiplex PCR; in TCRdb, only in-frame clones are kept and a portion is missing. This sample has about 35,000 clones, with 80% to 90% found just once. Sequencing used peripheral blood, obtained 28 days after the second AZD1222 dose. These receptors originate from an adult who received the AZD1222 COVID-19 vaccine.

This chain links TRBV28 with TRBJ2-3; 12 positions match TRBD2. CDR3 length: 15 residues. In germline, CDR1 is MDHEN, CDR2 SYDVKM. The V segment lost 7 bases and the J segment 2 bases; nucleotides outside the gene matches: 4. CDR3 amino acids: CASIGTSGFTDTQYF. The CDR3 nucleotides read TGTGCCAGCATCGGGACTAGCGGGTTCACAGATACGCAGTATTTT.

The chain links TRBV7-2 to TRBJ2-2; D is possibly TRBD2 (6 bases). Trimming took 6 bases from V and 6 from J, leaving 8 bases between them. CDR1 SGHTA and CDR2 FQGNSA come from the germline V gene. The CDR3 is 12 residues long. CDR3 nucleotide sequence: TGTGCCAGCAGAATAGCGGCCGGGGAGCTGTTTTTT. It codes for CASRIAAGELFF.

The chain uses TRBV2 and TRBJ1-1, with 9 bases fitting TRBD1. This CDR3 region has 15 residues. Germline trimming cut 6 bases from V and 4 bases from J; bases unmatched to any gene: 9. Germline V gene data show CDR1 as SNHLY and CDR2 as FYNNEI. CDR3: CASREDRGEVTEAFF. CDR3 nucleotides: TGTGCCAGCAGGGAGGACAGGGGCGAGGTCACTGAAGCTTTCTTT.

The genes are TRBV20-1 and TRBJ1-1, with D maybe TRBD1 (5 bases). V lost 3 bases and J lost 3, with 14 bases in between. The CDR3 extends over 14 amino acids. In germline, CDR1 is DFQATT, CDR2 SNEGSKA (reference sequence). The CDR3, as DNA: TGCAGTGCTAGTCAGCCGGGGGTGGACACTGAAGCTTTCTTT. This sequence encodes CSASQPGVDTEAFF.

This chain connects TRBV5-6 to TRBJ2-5, with no clear D. The CDR3 consists of 11 residues. Between the trimmed V and J ends, which lost 2 bases and 4 bases, there was a span of 3 bases. Germline V gene lookup returns CDR1 SGHDT and CDR2 YYEEEE. The CDR3 DNA follows: TGTGCCAGCAGCTTTCGAGAGACCCAGTACTTC. It encodes CASSFRETQYF. The variable domain in full, with the rest retrieved from reference TRBV5-6 and TRBJ2-5, is DAGVTQSPTHLIKTRGQQVTLRCSPKSGHDTVSWYQQALGQGPQFIFQYYEEEERQRGNFPDRFSGHQFPNYSSELNVNALLLGDSALYLCASSFRETQYFGPGTRLLVL.

The chain couples TRBV27 to TRBJ2-7; tentative D call: TRBD1 (6 bases). Germline assignment: CDR1 MNHEY and CDR2 SMNVEV (reference sequence). This CDR3 is built from 13 residues. Trimming shortened V by 3 bases and J by 5 bases, and 11 bases separated the two germline ends. CDR3 loop: CASSFNRANEQYF. The CDR3 region has the DNA TGTGCCAGCAGTTTCAACAGGGCCAACGAGCAGTACTTC.

This sequence joins TRBV2 and TRBJ2-6; D call uncertain. Germline CDR1 reads SNHLY; CDR2 reads FYNNEI. Trimming stripped 7 bases from V and 4 bases from J, with 5 bases between. The CDR3 sequence is 12 residues long. The CDR3 protein is CASNGGANVLTF. The CDR3 nucleotides are TGTGCCAGCAATGGAGGGGCCAACGTCCTGACTTTC.

This chain uses TRBV6-5 with TRBJ1-2, with D possibly being TRBD1 (6 bases). Per the germline V gene, CDR1 is MNHEY and CDR2 is SVGAGI. V was pared by 6 bases and J by 6 bases, with 20 bases between. This CDR3 region has 15 residues. The CDR3 bases are TGTGCCAGCAGACGCAGTAGTAGCAGGGGAGATGGCTACACCTTC. The encoded protein is CASRRSSSRGDGYTF.

The CDR3 spells CASSQEMTTYEQYF. The CDR3 nucleotides are TGTGCCAGCAGCCAAGAAATGACTACCTACGAGCAGTACTTC. The genes are TRBV4-2 and TRBJ2-7, with D perhaps TRBD2 (5 bases). V was clipped by 0 bases and J by 2 bases, with 8 bases between them. Germline lookup yields CDR1 LGHNA and CDR2 YNFKEQ. CDR3 length equals 14 residues.

The chain employs TRBV7-6 and TRBJ1-1, with TRBD1 identical over 9 bases. This CDR3 has 17 residues. The germline gives CDR1 SGHVS, CDR2 FNYEAQ. J was trimmed by 2 bases and V by 2 bases; bases with no gene match: 9. CDR3 loop: CASSLRATGQGNTEAFF. The CDR3 DNA is TGTGCCAGCAGCTTAAGAGCGACGGGACAGGGTAACACTGAAGCTTTCTTT.

The chain recombines TRBV18 with TRBJ2-7, with D tentatively TRBD1 or TRBD2 (5 bases each). Germline values: CDR1 KGHSH, CDR2 LQKENI. The V end lost 3 bases, the J end lost 6 bases, and 12 bases lay between the germline ends. The CDR3 is 13 residues long. As DNA, the CDR3 is TGTGCCAGCTCACCCGGGGCCGAATCCGAGCAGTACTTC. Its translation is CASSPGAESEQYF.

This rearrangement joins TRBV10-1 to TRBJ1-2, with TRBD1 identical over 10 bases. The CDR3 covers 15 residues. After removal of 2 bases from V and 10 bases from J, the junction contained 10 bases not matched to a gene. CDR1 is WNHNN and CDR2 is SYGVQD in the germline V gene (reference sequence). As DNA, the CDR3 is TGCGCCAGCAGTGAGGGGCAAGGGACAGGGGCGACCTACACCTTC. Residues: CASSEGQGTGATYTF.

This chain uses TRBV9 with TRBJ1-3; tentatively, D is TRBD1 (5 bases). Germline V lookup: CDR1 SGDLS, CDR2 YYNGEE. The germline V and J ends were trimmed by 4 bases and 0 bases, with 14 bases remaining between them. The CDR3 has 16 amino acids. The CDR3 DNA reads TGTGCCAGCAGCCTCCAGACAGCCAACTCTGGAAACACCATATATTTT. This encodes CASSLQTANSGNTIYF. The variable domain in full, with the rest retrieved from reference TRBV9 and TRBJ1-3, is DSGVTQTPKHLITATGQRVTLRCSPRSGDLSVYWYQQSLDQGLQFLIQYYNGEERAKGNILERFSAQQFPDLHSELNLSSLELGDSALYFCASSLQTANSGNTIYFGEGSWLTVV.

The rearrangement joins TRBV19 to TRBJ2-3; 9 bases map to TRBD2. The CDR3 loop spans 14 amino acids. Trimming at V came to 9 bases and at J to 2 bases, leaving 6 bases not matched to a gene. The germline gives CDR1 LNHDA, CDR2 SQIVND (reference sequence). The CDR3 sequence: CASRRGGDTDTQYF. CDR3 DNA sequence: TGTGCCAGCCGACGCGGGGGGGACACAGATACGCAGTATTTT. The whole variable domain, remainder taken from reference TRBV19 and TRBJ2-3, is DGGITQSPKYLFRKEGQNVTLSCEQNLNHDAMYWYRQDPGQGLRLIYYSQIVNDFQKGDIAEGYSVSREKKESFPLTVTSAQKNPTAFYLCASRRGGDTDTQYFGPGTRLTVL.

There are a few counts of this clone. The chain has TRBV19 and TRBJ2-3; D may be TRBD2 (5 bases). This CDR3 spans 14 amino acids. Germline CDR1 and CDR2: LNHDA and SQIVND (reference sequence). V lost 0 bases, J lost 9 bases, and 13 bases lay in between. The CDR3 spells CASSIDLGSPTQYF. CDR3 sequence (DNA): TGTGCCAGTAGTATAGATCTGGGGAGTCCCACGCAGTATTTT.

The gene calls are TRBV6-2 or TRBV6-3 and TRBJ1-2; 11 nucleotides line up with TRBD1. Per germline, CDR1 MNHEY and CDR2 SVGEGT. Trimming cost V 4 bases and J 4 bases; bases outside gene matches: 2. This CDR3 region has 14 residues. For the CDR3, the DNA is TGTGCCAGCAGTTGGACAGGGGGCTCCTATGGCTACACCTTC. It translates to CASSWTGGSYGYTF.